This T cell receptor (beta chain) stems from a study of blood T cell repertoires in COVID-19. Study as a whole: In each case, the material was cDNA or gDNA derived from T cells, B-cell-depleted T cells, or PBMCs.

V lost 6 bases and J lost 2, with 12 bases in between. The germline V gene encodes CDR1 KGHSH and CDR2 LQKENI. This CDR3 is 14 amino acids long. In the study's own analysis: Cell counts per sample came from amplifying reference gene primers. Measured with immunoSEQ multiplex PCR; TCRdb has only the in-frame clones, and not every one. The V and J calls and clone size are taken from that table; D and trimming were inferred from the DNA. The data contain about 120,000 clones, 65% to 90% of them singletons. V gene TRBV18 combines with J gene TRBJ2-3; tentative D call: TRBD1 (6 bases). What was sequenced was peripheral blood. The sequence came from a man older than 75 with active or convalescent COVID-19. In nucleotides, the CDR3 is TGTGCCAGCTCCGAACAGGGATTCACAGATACGCAGTATTTT. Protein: CASSEQGFTDTQYF. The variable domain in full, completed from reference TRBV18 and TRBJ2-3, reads NAGVMQNPRHLVRRRGQEARLRCSPMKGHSHVYWYRQLPEEGLKFMVYLQKENIIDESGMPKERFSAEFPKEGPSILRIQQVVRGDSAAYFCASSEQGFTDTQYFGPGTRLTVL.